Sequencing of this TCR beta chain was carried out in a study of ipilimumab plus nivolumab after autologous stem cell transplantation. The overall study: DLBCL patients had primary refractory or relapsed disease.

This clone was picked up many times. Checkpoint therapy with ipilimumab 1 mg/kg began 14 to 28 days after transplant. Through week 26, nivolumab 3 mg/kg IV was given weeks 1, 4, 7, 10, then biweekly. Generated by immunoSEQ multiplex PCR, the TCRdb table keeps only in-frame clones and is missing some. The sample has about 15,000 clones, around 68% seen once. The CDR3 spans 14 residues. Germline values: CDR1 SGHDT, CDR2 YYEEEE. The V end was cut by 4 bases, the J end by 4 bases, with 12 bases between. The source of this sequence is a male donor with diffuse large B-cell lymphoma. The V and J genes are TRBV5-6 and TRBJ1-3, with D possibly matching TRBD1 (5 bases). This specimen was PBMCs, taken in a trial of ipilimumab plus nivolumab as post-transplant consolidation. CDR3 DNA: TGTGCCAGCAGCCCTGGGACTCCGGGAAACACCATATATTTT. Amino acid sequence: CASSPGTPGNTIYF.